This record concerns one T cell receptor beta chain sequence. Its antigen remains unidentified. All patients were untreated before thyroid surgery. As originally analysed: The distant-metastasis classifier for papillary thyroid cancer was built from CDR3 differences across clinicopathological groups. Using MiXCR, TCRdb reanalyzed the PCR reads. It is TCRdb's table, rather than the study itself, that gives the V and J calls and clone size. Of tens of thousands of clones in the sample, about 17% were seen once. The CDR3 contains 16 residues. Trimming removed 0 bases at V and 8 bases at J, with 19 bases between. Per the germline V gene, CDR1 is SGHDN and CDR2 is FVKESK. These data are taken from a study of metastatic and nonmetastatic thyroid tumors. About the study: Repertoires from malignant and benign thyroid patients were compared across blood and tumor or nodule tissue. Notes on the study in general: Versus benign nodules, malignant thyroid tumors reportedly had significantly higher TCR beta diversity, in blood and tumor.

Specimen: blood. The chain couples TRBV14 to TRBJ1-1; D remains unclear. The sequence was collected from a male donor with papillary thyroid cancer or a benign thyroid nodule (not recorded which). Some clones in this sample may be carry-over from other donors' samples. The CDR3 loop reads CASSQDSLSGYREAFF. The CDR3 coding sequence is TGTGCCAGCAGCCAAGATTCCTTGTCGGGGTATAGAGAAGCTTTCTTT.